A single sample is the source of the 8 T cell receptor beta chains below, sequenced in a study of blood T cell repertoires in COVID-19. Sequencing was performed with immunoSEQ multiplex PCR; in TCRdb, only in-frame clones are kept and a portion is missing. The top ten hold roughly 2.8% of the sample, which has around 170,000 clones, approximately 88% seen once. The sequencing sample was made of peripheral blood. The source of these receptors is a man aged 55 to 70 with acute or convalescent COVID-19.

The genes are TRBV12-3 or TRBV12-4 and TRBJ2-7, with a tentative D call TRBD2 (5 bases). The V end was cut by 1 base, the J end by 7 bases, with 8 bases between. The CDR3 is 12 residues long. CDR3 sequence (DNA): TGTGCCAGCAGTTTAGGGTCGGGGGAGCAGTACTTC. It encodes CASSLGSGEQYF.

The chain joins TRBV5-1 to TRBJ1-2; 12 positions match TRBD1. J lost 7 bases, V lost 4 bases, and 5 bases had no gene match. The V gene's germline CDR1 is SGHRS and CDR2 YFSETQ. The CDR3 sequence is 14 residues long. The CDR3: CASSVGTGGTGYTF. The CDR3 coding sequence is TGCGCCAGCAGCGTCGGGACAGGGGGCACTGGCTACACCTTC.

This clone occurred a few times. The V and J genes are TRBV19 and TRBJ2-7, with D uncertain. CDR1 LNHDA and CDR2 SQIVND come from the germline V gene (reference sequence). The CDR3 has 13 amino acids. Trimming removed 5 bases from V and 2 bases from J, with 10 bases in between. This CDR3 reads CASSLSGAYEQYF. The CDR3 region has the DNA TGTGCCAGTAGTCTTTCCGGAGCCTACGAGCAGTACTTC.

This chain links TRBV27 with TRBJ2-3, with 11 bases fitting TRBD2. V lost 3 bases, J lost 0 bases, and 8 bases stayed unmatched. Per the germline V gene, CDR1 is MNHEY and CDR2 is SMNVEV (reference sequence). CDR3 length equals 18 residues. The CDR3: CASSLGLAALVSTDTQYF. The CDR3 nucleotides read TGTGCCAGCAGTTTGGGACTAGCGGCGCTGGTAAGCACAGATACGCAGTATTTT.

V usage is TRBV7-8 and J usage is TRBJ2-3, with D possibly TRBD1 on 6 matching bases. Germline V CDR1 and CDR2: SGHVS, FQNEAQ. Trimming took 5 bases from V and 11 from J, leaving 11 bases between them. The CDR3 contains 11 residues. CDR3 DNA: TGTGCCAGCAGCGGGCCGGGACAGCAGTATTTT. This gives the protein CASSGPGQQYF.

In DNA form, the CDR3 reads TGCGCCAGCAGCTTAGAACAGGGGAATAAAGCTTTCTTT. It codes for CASSLEQGNKAFF. The V call is TRBV5-1, the J call TRBJ1-1, with TRBD1 matching 7 bases. CDR3 length: 13 residues. The trim removed 2 bases at V and 9 bases at J, leaving 7 bases unmatched. CDR1 and CDR2 from the germline V gene are SGHRS and YFSETQ.

The V call is TRBV25-1, the J call TRBJ1-4; weak D call: TRBD1 (5 bases). Trimming left V 1 base short and J 10 bases short, with 16 bases between. This CDR3 spans 15 amino acids. Germline V gene sequence: CDR1 MGHDK, CDR2 SYGVNS. As DNA, the CDR3 is TGTGCCAGCAGTGAATCCCAGGGACTTACGGTAAAACTGTTTTTT. Protein: CASSESQGLTVKLFF.

This chain links TRBV5-1 with TRBJ2-7; D might be TRBD2 (6 bases). V lost 2 bases, J lost 3 bases, and 15 bases lay in between. Germline V gene sequence: CDR1 SGHRS, CDR2 YFSETQ. This CDR3 is 15 amino acids long. The CDR3 bases are TGCGCCAGCAGCTTCGGGACGCGGGATCTCTACGAGCAGTACTTC. It encodes CASSFGTRDLYEQYF.